The following is a TCR beta chain sequence with its context. This sample is drawn from a study of technical replicates of blood from four donors. The method was immunoSEQ multiplex PCR; TCRdb's version includes in-frame clones alone and lacks a portion of them. The table includes around 83,000 clones, more than 85% detected once. Germline V gene lookup returns CDR1 SNHLY and CDR2 FYNNEI. V gave up 6 bases and J gave up 4 bases; unmatched junction bases: 1. This CDR3 spans 14 amino acids. The sequencing input was T cells isolated from PBMCs. The receptor was derived from a human donor in good health. Some clones in this sample may be carry-over from other donors' samples. The V call is TRBV2, the J call TRBJ2-7, with 15 positions matching TRBD2. The CDR3 DNA sequence: TGTGCCAGCAGAGGACTAGCGGGAGGGTACGAGCAGTACTTC. Translated: CASRGLAGGYEQYF. The full variable domain, in which reference TRBV2 and TRBJ2-7 provide the parts outside the CDR3, is EPEVTQTPSHQVTQMGQEVILRCVPISNHLYFYWYRQILGQKVEFLVSFYNNEISEKSEIFDDQFSVERPDGSNFTLKIRSTKLEDSAMYFCASRGLAGGYEQYFGPGTRLTVT.